This TCR beta chain stems from a study of blood T cell repertoires in COVID-19. Study details: The United States, Italy and Spain provided the acute and convalescent COVID-19 samples.

The repertoire was sequenced with immunoSEQ multiplex PCR; TCRdb's copy has only in-frame clones and lacks some. Among approximately 160,000 clones listed, roughly 77% were seen once. The receptor was isolated from a human donor in a cohort sampled during active COVID-19. The sample comprised peripheral blood.

DNA for the CDR3: TGCGCCAGCAGCTACCGACTAGCGGGGGGCACAGATACGCAGTATTTT. Amino acids: CASSYRLAGGTDTQYF. This sequence joins TRBV4-3 and TRBJ2-3; the match to TRBD2 covers 12 bases. Germline V gene sequence: CDR1 LGHNA, CDR2 YSLEER. Trimming cost V 5 bases and J 1 base; bases outside gene matches: 4. The CDR3 contains 16 residues.